The T cell receptor (beta chain) under discussion was sequenced for a study of blood T cell repertoires in COVID-19. Sequenced by immunoSEQ multiplex PCR; TCRdb stores in-frame clones only, minus some. The sample shows some 190,000 clones, around 90% of them seen only once. CDR3 length: 14 residues. Germline lookup yields CDR1 SGHNT and CDR2 YYREEE (reference sequence). V lost 0 bases, J lost 8 bases, and 14 bases lay in between. Input material: peripheral blood. The rearrangement uses TRBV5-4 and TRBJ1-1; no definite D call. The TCR comes from a man between 18 and 29 years old with active or convalescent COVID-19. The CDR3 sequence is CASSLEPGTAEAFF. The CDR3, as DNA: TGTGCCAGCAGCTTGGAGCCCGGAACAGCCGAAGCTTTCTTT.